This T cell receptor beta chain stems from a study of blood T cell repertoires in COVID-19. Across the whole study: Spain, Italy and the United States supplied samples that represented acute and convalescent COVID-19.

Symptom resolution, clearance, or two negative PCRs marked donors in Cohort 3 as recovered. This CDR3 is 16 amino acids long. The V gene end was trimmed by 1 base and the J gene end by 0 bases; junction bases not matched to a gene: 4. Germline loops: CDR1 SEHNR, CDR2 FQNEAQ (reference sequence). The protocol was immunoSEQ multiplex PCR, while the TCRdb copy is restricted to in-frame clones and leaves out a portion. The sample includes some 150,000 clones, over 65% of them seen just once. The V gene is TRBV7-9, the J gene TRBJ1-1, with 8 nucleotides matching TRBD1. The sequence was collected from a woman in her fifties or sixties who had recovered from COVID-19. Sequenced input: PBMCs or T cells enriched from blood (not recorded which). The CDR3 sequence: CASSLGTGRMNTEAFF. CDR3 sequence (DNA): TGTGCCAGCAGCTTAGGGACAGGGCGTATGAACACTGAAGCTTTCTTT.